The clone carrying this T cell receptor (beta chain) was observed a few times. Its antigen is not identified. The treatment: oral pan-JAK inhibitor, 5-10 mg twice daily. CD4+ and CD8+ T cells were sorted from PBMCs. The data belong to a study of CD8+ T cells in alopecia areata. Sequencing relied on a cDNA template that was reverse transcribed from extracted RNA. TCRdb's table, derived via immunoSEQ multiplex PCR, lists solely in-frame clones and lacks some. The profile shows more than 150,000 clones, around 51% of them singletons. This CDR3 comprises 16 residues. V was trimmed by 3 bases and J by 1 base, leaving 13 bases between them. From germline, CDR1 is SGHDT and CDR2 YYEEEE. Findings of the study overall: Tofacitinib significantly decreased scalp clonality and expanded CD8+ clones among top 100. Higher clonality was seen in lesional scalp than in normal scalp, especially in alopecia totalis/universalis.

This sequence joins TRBV5-6 and TRBJ2-2, with D possibly being TRBD1 or TRBD2 (5 bases each). This receptor was taken from a human donor with alopecia areata. The sample here was CD8+ T cells sorted from blood, taken at week 52, from a patient treated with tofacitinib. The CDR3 is CASSSGTVGNTGELFF. The CDR3 nucleotides are TGTGCCAGCAGCTCCGGGACGGTCGGGAACACCGGGGAGCTGTTTTTT.